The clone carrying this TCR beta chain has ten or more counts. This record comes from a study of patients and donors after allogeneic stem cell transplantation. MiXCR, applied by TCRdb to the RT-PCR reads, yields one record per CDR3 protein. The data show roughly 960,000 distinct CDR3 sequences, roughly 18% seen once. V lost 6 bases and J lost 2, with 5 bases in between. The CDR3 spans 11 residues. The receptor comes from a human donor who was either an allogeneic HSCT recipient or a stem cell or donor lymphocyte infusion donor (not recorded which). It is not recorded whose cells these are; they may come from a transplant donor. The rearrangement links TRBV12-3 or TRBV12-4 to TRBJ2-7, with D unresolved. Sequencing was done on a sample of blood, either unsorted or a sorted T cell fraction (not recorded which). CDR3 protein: CASSHTYEQYF. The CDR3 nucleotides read TGTGCCAGCAGCCACACCTACGAGCAGTACTTC.